One and the same sample provided the 21 T cell receptor beta chains below, sequenced in a study of blood T cell repertoires in COVID-19. Assay: immunoSEQ multiplex PCR; the TCRdb copy retains only in-frame clones and omits some. In the table there are 120,000 to 150,000 clones, over 75% of which are singletons. Sequences were obtained from peripheral blood. All receptors derive from a woman aged 60 to 75 with COVID-19, enrolled during active disease.

The J gene is TRBJ2-1, the V gene TRBV4-1; 10 bases line up with TRBD1. Germline trimming cut 6 bases from V and 7 bases from J; bases unmatched to any gene: 9. The length of the CDR3 is 15 residues. Looked up from germline, CDR1 is MGHRA and CDR2 is YSYEKL. The CDR3 DNA is TGCGCCAGCAGTCTCAGGACAGGGGGGGGAAATGAGCAGTTCTTC. It specifies CASSLRTGGGNEQFF.

The rearrangement links TRBV2 to TRBJ2-3, with 10 bases matching TRBD1. Trimming at V came to 6 bases and at J to 1 base, leaving 4 bases not matched to a gene. The CDR3 length is 15 residues. Germline CDR1 reads SNHLY; CDR2 reads FYNNEI. CDR3 protein: CASRGDRGGTDTQYF. The CDR3 DNA reads TGTGCCAGCAGGGGGGACAGGGGCGGCACAGATACGCAGTATTTT.

The chain is built from TRBV7-3 and TRBJ2-1; 9 bases are a match to TRBD1. Germline CDR1 is SGHTA and CDR2 is FQGTGA. The CDR3 extends over 15 amino acids. V dropped 5 bases and J dropped 5; count of bases not matched to a gene: 7. CDR3 bases: TGTGCCAGCAGCCTAGGACAGGGGATGAACAATGAGCAGTTCTTC. This encodes CASSLGQGMNNEQFF.

The V call is TRBV14, the J call TRBJ1-3, with TRBD1 as a possible D gene (6 bases). The V end was cut by 1 base, the J end by 0 bases, with 16 bases between. The CDR3 totals 18 residues. Germline CDR1 reads SGHDN; CDR2 reads FVKESK. The CDR3 reads CASSQVGQGICSGNTIYF. CDR3 sequence (DNA): TGTGCCAGCAGCCAAGTTGGGCAGGGGATCTGCTCTGGAAACACCATATATTTT.

A few counts support this clone. This sequence joins TRBV5-1 and TRBJ2-7; 11 positions match TRBD2. V dropped 4 bases and J dropped 2; count of bases not matched to a gene: 5. This CDR3 is 15 amino acids long. Germline CDR1 is SGHRS and CDR2 is YFSETQ. The DNA for the CDR3 is TGCGCCAGCAGCAGACTAGCGGGGCCGACCTACGAGCAGTACTTC. Amino acids: CASSRLAGPTYEQYF.

The rearrangement joins TRBV18 to TRBJ2-7; 7 nucleotides agree with TRBD1. In germline, CDR1 is KGHSH, CDR2 LQKENI. The J segment lost 6 bases and the V segment lost 6 bases, leaving 11 bases of the junction unmatched. CDR3 length: 14 residues. The CDR3 loop is CASSRVPRGSEQYF. The CDR3 DNA reads as TGTGCCAGCTCCCGAGTTCCCAGGGGGAGCGAGCAGTACTTC.

The chain uses TRBV15 and TRBJ2-2; D possibly corresponds to TRBD1 (5 bases). The CDR3 length is 14 residues. Looked up from germline, CDR1 is LNHNV and CDR2 is YYDKDF (reference sequence). V dropped 6 bases and J dropped 0 bases, with 8 bases sitting between them. The DNA of the CDR3 is TGTGCCACCAGGGACAAACCGAACACCGGGGAGCTGTTTTTT. It specifies CATRDKPNTGELFF.

This clone was seen a handful of times. Other DNA sequences in this specimen translate into the identical CDR3. This sequence joins TRBV12-3 or TRBV12-4 and TRBJ1-1; D gene uncertain. CDR3 length: 13 amino acids. Trimming removed 4 bases at V and 1 base at J, with 7 bases between. In DNA, the CDR3 is TGTGCCAGCAGTTCCCGGGAGAACACTGAAGCTTTCTTT. Translated: CASSSRENTEAFF.

This chain joins TRBV7-8 and TRBJ1-2; 12 nucleotides align to TRBD1. Germline CDR1 SGHVS, CDR2 FQNEAQ. This CDR3 comprises 16 residues. Unmatched junction bases numbered 11, after V lost 5 bases and J lost 7 bases. CDR3 loop: CASSPQPGQGAFGYTF. The DNA for the CDR3 is TGTGCCAGCAGCCCTCAACCGGGACAGGGGGCTTTTGGCTACACCTTC.

The chain is built from TRBV7-3 and TRBJ2-7; possible D gene TRBD1, 6 bases. The CDR3 totals 14 residues. V lost 5 bases and J 1 base, leaving 12 bases between the germline ends. Germline assignment: CDR1 SGHTA and CDR2 FQGTGA. The CDR3 loop is CASSPGHQSYEQYF. CDR3 nucleotide sequence: TGTGCCAGCAGCCCGGGACACCAATCCTACGAGCAGTACTTC. The full variable domain, in which reference TRBV7-3 and TRBJ2-7 provide the parts outside the CDR3, is GAGVSQTPSNKVTEKGKYVELRCDPISGHTALYWYRQSLGQGPEFLIYFQGTGAADDSGLPNDRFFAVRPEGSVSTLKIQRTERGDSAVYLCASSPGHQSYEQYFGPGTRLTVT.

CDR3: CASRDPVRQGATYEQYF. The CDR3 nucleotides are TGTGCCAGCAGGGACCCGGTTCGCCAGGGGGCAACCTACGAGCAGTACTTC. The V gene is TRBV2, the J gene TRBJ2-7, with 8 nucleotides matching TRBD1. CDR3 length equals 17 residues. Trimming at V came to 6 bases and at J to 2 bases, leaving 15 bases not matched to a gene. Per the germline V gene, CDR1 is SNHLY and CDR2 is FYNNEI.

The chain links TRBV7-2 to TRBJ2-5; 10 nucleotides line up with TRBD2. This CDR3 spans 14 amino acids. Germline values: CDR1 SGHTA, CDR2 FQGNSA. V lost 1 base, J lost 7 bases, and 3 bases stayed unmatched. In DNA, the CDR3 is TGTGCCAGCAGCTTAGAACCTAGCGGGGGGACCCAGTACTTC. It codes for CASSLEPSGGTQYF.

This sequence joins TRBV28 and TRBJ1-1, with D tentatively TRBD1 (6 bases). The CDR3 has 15 residues. Germline lookup yields CDR1 MDHEN and CDR2 SYDVKM. Trimming shortened V by 5 bases and J by 2 bases, and 15 bases separated the two germline ends. The CDR3 region is CASSINRDPNTEAFF. DNA of the CDR3: TGTGCCAGCAGTATAAACAGGGATCCTAACACTGAAGCTTTCTTT.

The CDR3 DNA is TGTGCCAGCAGTTTACCAGGGAGGGAGACCCAGTACTTC. As protein: CASSLPGRETQYF. This chain uses TRBV28 with TRBJ2-5; D perhaps matches TRBD2 (6 bases). Germline V gives CDR1 MDHEN, CDR2 SYDVKM. The CDR3 runs 13 residues. Trimming cost V 2 bases and J 5 bases, with 9 bases left between them.

The chain uses TRBV7-3 and TRBJ2-1, with D tentatively TRBD1 (5 bases). V was trimmed by 5 bases and J by 4 bases, leaving 15 bases between them. Germline V lookup: CDR1 SGHTA, CDR2 FQGTGA. The CDR3 extends over 15 amino acids. In nucleotides, the CDR3 is TGTGCCAGCAGCATCGACAGTTCCTTGTACAATGAGCAGTTCTTC. Translation gives CASSIDSSLYNEQFF.

The rearrangement links TRBV29-1 to TRBJ2-7; perhaps TRBD1 as D (6 bases). Trimming stripped 5 bases from V and 1 base from J, with 15 bases between. The CDR3 has 14 residues. CDR1 is SQVTM and CDR2 is ANQGSEA in the germline V gene. The CDR3 is CSVQAGDHSYEQYF. Here the CDR3 DNA reads TGCAGCGTTCAAGCAGGGGACCATTCCTACGAGCAGTACTTC.

The chain recombines TRBV18 with TRBJ2-5, with 8 bases aligning to TRBD2. Trimming at V came to 2 bases and at J to 2 bases, leaving 4 bases not matched to a gene. Germline values: CDR1 KGHSH, CDR2 LQKENI. The CDR3 length is 15 residues. The CDR3 protein is CASSPSLADQETQYF. Here the CDR3 DNA reads TGTGCCAGCTCACCATCACTAGCGGATCAAGAGACCCAGTACTTC.

The CDR3 DNA sequence: TGTGCCATCACCGGACAGACTGGGGCCAACGTCCTGACTTTC. Translated, it gives CAITGQTGANVLTF. V and J are TRBV10-3 and TRBJ2-6; tentative D call: TRBD1 (6 bases). The CDR3 loop spans 14 amino acids. The V gene's germline CDR1 is ENHRY and CDR2 SYGVKD. Trimming pared 7 bases from V and 2 bases from J, leaving 9 bases between.

The chain uses TRBV4-1 and TRBJ1-5; TRBD1 is a possible D gene (5 bases). This CDR3 contains 18 residues. Germline assignment: CDR1 MGHRA and CDR2 YSYEKL. The V gene lost 0 bases and the J gene lost 3 bases, with 18 bases spanning the gap. The chain's CDR3 is CASSQDSTDSLNNQPQHF. CDR3 bases: TGCGCCAGCAGCCAAGACTCCACCGACAGTCTGAACAATCAGCCCCAGCATTTT.

The chain links TRBV20-1 to TRBJ1-4; 7 nucleotides agree with TRBD1. J lost 5 bases, V lost 3 bases, and 6 bases had no gene match. The CDR3 is 14 amino acids. Germline lookup yields CDR1 DFQATT and CDR2 SNEGSKA (reference sequence). The CDR3 nucleotides are TGCAGTGCTAGTGAGGGACAGCCAAATGAAAAACTGTTTTTT. Its protein product is CSASEGQPNEKLFF.

This rearrangement joins TRBV6-5 to TRBJ2-2; 9 nucleotides agree with TRBD2. The V gene's germline CDR1 is MNHEY and CDR2 SVGAGI. Trimming cost V 4 bases and J 7 bases; bases outside gene matches: 10. The CDR3 sequence is 16 residues long. As DNA, the CDR3 is TGTGCCAGCAGTTTCGCTAGCGGGGCGTATGACGGGGAGCTGTTTTTT. Its translation: CASSFASGAYDGELFF.